This paragraph covers one T cell receptor (beta chain) sequence. Its antigen target is currently unknown. The record has no base qualities; no much larger clone is one base away. This sample is drawn from a study of a mutant IDH1 vaccine in newly diagnosed glioma (dated by TCRdb to the early 2020s). For context, the study as a whole: In the chemotherapy-containing groups, vaccination started alongside temozolomide cycles, whereas in patients who had radiotherapy alone it started 4-6 weeks after radiotherapy. Of the 32 patients who were treated, about 62% were male and approximately 38% were female, and the mean age was approximately 40 years. Prior to enrollment, standard therapy consisting of radiotherapy alone, temozolomide alone, or radiochemotherapy with temozolomide had been administered to patients, with the combination being received by most patients. Visit V12 was the week-35 safety follow-up and visit V13 was the week-47 end of study. Peripheral blood was collected at six visits: V03 (baseline), V05, V07, V10, V12 and V13. Longitudinal TCRB deep sequencing was done for roughly 23 treated patients, wherever samples were available for exploratory analyses.

The V and J ends are trimmed by 9 bases and 1 base, leaving 9 bases between them. The germline V gene (reference sequence) sets CDR1 to LNHDA and CDR2 to SQIVND. Taken from cysteine to phenylalanine, the CDR3 has 12 residues. Only CDR3 DNA remains: 36 bases, in frame from the first base. Broader findings and caveats from the paper: Across multiple MHC alleles, vaccine-induced immune responses were seen in about 93% of patients. Availability determined which PBMC samples were chosen for TCRB deep sequencing. The authors noted that analyses of patient blood samples could not be reproduced because of sample limitations. Changes in the top peripheral T cell clonotypes picked up by TCRB sequencing did not appear to be linked to pseudoprogression.

The library came from the immunoSEQ multiplex PCR assay. Following the manufacturer's protocol, the hsTCRB Kit was used to amplify rearranged TCR beta chain sequences. Sequencing of TCRB libraries was carried out on an Illumina MiSeq. The published analysis was carried out like this. The proprietary platform of the kit vendor was used for demultiplexing, trimming and gene mapping. This is the immuneACCESS table as TCRdb keeps it, with only in-frame sequences that have V and J called. A part of the clones is gone; compared with another copy, unresolved V genes explain less than half, and the rest is unexplained. That table gives V, J and clone size, and the DNA gave D and trimming. This sample has about 31,000 clones in its table, and over 75% of those were observed once. About 5.5% of the sample goes to the ten largest clones. In the paper's terms, the time point label means: week 47, end of study. Each vaccine dose, consisting of 300 ug of a 20-mer mutant IDH1 peptide in Montanide, was administered subcutaneously with topical imiquimod. Eight vaccinations were administered to patients in weeks 1, 3, 5, 7, 11, 15, 19 and 23, corresponding to visits V03 through V10. All donors had newly diagnosed IDH1-mutant astrocytomas of WHO grade 3 or 4 that showed loss of nuclear ATRX. The samples were drawn from NOA16, a multicentre, single-arm, open-label phase I trial in Germany that tested a mutant IDH1 peptide vaccine in humans for the first time. The DNeasy Blood and Tissue Kit was used to extract genomic DNA from EDTA blood for TCRB sequencing.

The sample here was PBMCs, taken from a glioma patient whose treatment included an IDH1 peptide vaccine. The rearrangement joined TRBV19 to TRBJ1-1; 5 matching bases give a weak D call of TRBD1. The sequence was collected from a woman in her thirties or forties with glioma. The sequenced DNA: TGTGCCAGCCAGGGCAGGAACACTGAAGCTTTCTTT. The translation is CASQGRNTEAFF.